This T cell receptor (beta chain) is from a study of identical twins. The germline V gene encodes CDR1 LGHNA and CDR2 YNFKEQ. With V trimmed by 1 base and J by 10 bases, 9 bases remained unmatched. The CDR3 is 16 amino acids. From the 5' RACE reads, TCRdb called clonotypes with MiXCR, one entry per CDR3 protein. This sample has 1.5 million to 2 million distinct CDR3 sequences, with roughly 35% found just once. This TCR was recovered from a newborn girl in good health. The sequenced material came from cord blood. The chain is built from TRBV4-2 and TRBJ2-1; TRBD2 matches 11 bases. CDR3 nucleotides: TGTGCCAGCAGCCAAGCTAGCGGGAGGAGCTCCTACGAGCAGTTCTTC. Encoded protein: CASSQASGRSSYEQFF.